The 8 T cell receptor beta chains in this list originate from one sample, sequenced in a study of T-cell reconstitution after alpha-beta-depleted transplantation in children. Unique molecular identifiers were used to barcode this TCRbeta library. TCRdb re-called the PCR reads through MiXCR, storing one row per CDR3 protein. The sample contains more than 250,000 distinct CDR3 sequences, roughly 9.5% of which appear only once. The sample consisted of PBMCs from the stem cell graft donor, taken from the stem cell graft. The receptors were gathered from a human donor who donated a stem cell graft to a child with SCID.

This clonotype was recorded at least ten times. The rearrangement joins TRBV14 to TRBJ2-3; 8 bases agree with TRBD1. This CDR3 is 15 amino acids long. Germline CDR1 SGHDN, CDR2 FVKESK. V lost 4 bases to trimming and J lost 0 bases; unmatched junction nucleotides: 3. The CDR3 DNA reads TGTGCCAGCAGCCGGGACAGGCGAAGCACAGATACGCAGTATTTT. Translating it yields CASSRDRRSTDTQYF.

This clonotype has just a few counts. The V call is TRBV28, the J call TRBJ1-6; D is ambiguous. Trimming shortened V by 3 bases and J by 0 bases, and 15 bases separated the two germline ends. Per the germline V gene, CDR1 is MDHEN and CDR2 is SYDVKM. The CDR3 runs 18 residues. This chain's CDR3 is CASSFSIGLGSYNSPLHF. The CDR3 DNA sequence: TGTGCCAGCAGTTTCTCCATCGGTTTGGGCTCCTATAATTCACCCCTCCACTTT.

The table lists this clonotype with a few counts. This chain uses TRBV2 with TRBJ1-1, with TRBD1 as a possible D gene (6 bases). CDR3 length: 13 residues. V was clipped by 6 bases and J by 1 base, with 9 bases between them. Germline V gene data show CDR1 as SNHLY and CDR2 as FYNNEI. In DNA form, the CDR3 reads TGTGCCAGCAGGACGGACAGGAACACTGAAGCTTTCTTT. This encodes CASRTDRNTEAFF.

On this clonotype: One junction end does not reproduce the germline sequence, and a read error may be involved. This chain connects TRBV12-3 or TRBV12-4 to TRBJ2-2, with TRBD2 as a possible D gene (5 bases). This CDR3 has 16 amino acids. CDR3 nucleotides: TGTGCCAGCAGTCCTCACGGGATTCTGAACACCGTGGAGCTGTTTTTT. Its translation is CASSPHGILNTVELFF.

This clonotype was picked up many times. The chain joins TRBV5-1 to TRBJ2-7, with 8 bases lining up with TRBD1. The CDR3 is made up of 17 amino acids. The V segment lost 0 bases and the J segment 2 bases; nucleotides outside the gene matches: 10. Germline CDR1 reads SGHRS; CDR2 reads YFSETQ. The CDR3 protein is CASSLAIVDRGTYEQYF. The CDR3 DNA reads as TGCGCCAGCAGCTTGGCAATCGTCGACAGGGGAACCTACGAGCAGTACTTC.

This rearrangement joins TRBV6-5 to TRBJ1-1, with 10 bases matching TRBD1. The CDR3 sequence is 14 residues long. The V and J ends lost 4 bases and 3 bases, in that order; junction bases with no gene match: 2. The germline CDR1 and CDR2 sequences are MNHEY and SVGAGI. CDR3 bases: TGTGCCAGCAGTTCCGGGACAGGGGACACTGAAGCTTTCTTT. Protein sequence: CASSSGTGDTEAFF.

CDR3 nucleotides: TGTGCCAGCACCCAGGACAGGGACGGCGAGCAGTACTTC. Translated, it gives CASTQDRDGEQYF. The chain recombines TRBV12-3 or TRBV12-4 with TRBJ2-7; the match to TRBD1 covers 8 bases. V shed 7 bases and J 6 bases; nucleotides not matched to a gene: 8. The CDR3 contains 13 residues.

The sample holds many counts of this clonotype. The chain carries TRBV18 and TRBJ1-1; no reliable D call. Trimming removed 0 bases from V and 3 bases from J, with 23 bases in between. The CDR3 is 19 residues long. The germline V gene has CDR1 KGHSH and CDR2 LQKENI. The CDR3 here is CASSPPISSTIRADTEAFF. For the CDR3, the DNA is TGTGCCAGCTCACCACCTATCTCCTCGACTATCAGAGCGGACACTGAAGCTTTCTTT. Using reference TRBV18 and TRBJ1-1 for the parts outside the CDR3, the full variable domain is NAGVMQNPRHLVRRRGQEARLRCSPMKGHSHVYWYRQLPEEGLKFMVYLQKENIIDESGMPKERFSAEFPKEGPSILRIQQVVRGDSAAYFCASSPPISSTIRADTEAFFGQGTRLTVV.